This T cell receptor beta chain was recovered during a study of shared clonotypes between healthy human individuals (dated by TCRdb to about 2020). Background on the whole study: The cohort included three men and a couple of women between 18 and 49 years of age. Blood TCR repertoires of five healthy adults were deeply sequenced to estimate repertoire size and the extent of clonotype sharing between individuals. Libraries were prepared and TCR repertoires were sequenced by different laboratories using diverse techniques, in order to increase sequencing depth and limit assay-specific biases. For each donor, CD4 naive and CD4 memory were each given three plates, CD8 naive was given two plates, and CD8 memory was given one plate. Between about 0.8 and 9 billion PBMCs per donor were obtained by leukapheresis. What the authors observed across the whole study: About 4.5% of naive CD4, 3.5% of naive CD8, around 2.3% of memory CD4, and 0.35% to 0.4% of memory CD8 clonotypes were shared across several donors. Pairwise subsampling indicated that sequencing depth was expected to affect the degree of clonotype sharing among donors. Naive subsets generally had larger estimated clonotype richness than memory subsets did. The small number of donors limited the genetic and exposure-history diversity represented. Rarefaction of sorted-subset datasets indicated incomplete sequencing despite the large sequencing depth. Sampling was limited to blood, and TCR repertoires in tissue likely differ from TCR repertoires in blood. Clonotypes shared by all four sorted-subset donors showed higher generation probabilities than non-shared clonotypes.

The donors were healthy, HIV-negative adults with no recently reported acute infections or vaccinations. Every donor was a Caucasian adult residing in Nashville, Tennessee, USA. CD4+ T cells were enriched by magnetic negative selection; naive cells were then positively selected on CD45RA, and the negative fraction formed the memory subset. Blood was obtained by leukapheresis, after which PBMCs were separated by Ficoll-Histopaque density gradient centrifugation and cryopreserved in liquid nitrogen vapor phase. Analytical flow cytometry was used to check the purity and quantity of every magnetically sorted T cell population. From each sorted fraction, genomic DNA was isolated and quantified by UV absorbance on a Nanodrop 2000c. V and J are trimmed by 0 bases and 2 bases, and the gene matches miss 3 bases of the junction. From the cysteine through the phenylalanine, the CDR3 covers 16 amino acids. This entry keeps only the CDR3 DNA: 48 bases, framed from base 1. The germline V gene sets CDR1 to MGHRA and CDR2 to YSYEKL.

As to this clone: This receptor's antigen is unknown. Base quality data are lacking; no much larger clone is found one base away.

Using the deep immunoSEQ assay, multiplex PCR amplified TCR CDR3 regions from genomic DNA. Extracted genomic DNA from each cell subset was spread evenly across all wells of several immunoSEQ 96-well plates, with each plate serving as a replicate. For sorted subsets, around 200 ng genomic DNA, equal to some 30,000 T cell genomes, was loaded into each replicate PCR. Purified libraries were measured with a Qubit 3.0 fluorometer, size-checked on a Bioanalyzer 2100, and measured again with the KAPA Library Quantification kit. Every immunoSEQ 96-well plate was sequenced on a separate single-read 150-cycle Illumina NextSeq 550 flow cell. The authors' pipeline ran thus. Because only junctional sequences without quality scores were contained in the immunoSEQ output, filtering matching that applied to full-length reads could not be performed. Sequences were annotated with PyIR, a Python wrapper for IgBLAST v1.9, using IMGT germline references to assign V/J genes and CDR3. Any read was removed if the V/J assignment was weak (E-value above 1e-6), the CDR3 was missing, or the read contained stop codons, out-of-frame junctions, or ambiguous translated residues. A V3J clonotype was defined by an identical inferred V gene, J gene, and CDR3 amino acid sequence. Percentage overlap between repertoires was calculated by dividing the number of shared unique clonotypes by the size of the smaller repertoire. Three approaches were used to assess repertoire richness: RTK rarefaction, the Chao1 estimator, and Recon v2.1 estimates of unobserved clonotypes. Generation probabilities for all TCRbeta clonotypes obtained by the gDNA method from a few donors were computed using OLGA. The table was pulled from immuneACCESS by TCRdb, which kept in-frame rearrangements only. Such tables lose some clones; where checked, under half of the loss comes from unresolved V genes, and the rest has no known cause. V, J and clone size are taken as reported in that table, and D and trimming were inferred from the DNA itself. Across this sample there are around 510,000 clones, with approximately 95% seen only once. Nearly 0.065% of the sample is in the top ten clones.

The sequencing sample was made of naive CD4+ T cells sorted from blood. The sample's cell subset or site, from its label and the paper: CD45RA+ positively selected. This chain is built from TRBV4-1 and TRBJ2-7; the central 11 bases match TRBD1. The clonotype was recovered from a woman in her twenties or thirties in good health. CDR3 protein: CASSQDWGQGAYEQYF. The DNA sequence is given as TGCGCCAGCAGCCAAGATTGGGGACAGGGGGCCTACGAGCAGTACTTC.